A single T cell receptor beta chain is shown here with its context. This clonotype was observed a few times. The clone's antigen remains unknown. No qualities accompany the bases; no much larger clone lies one base away. The data were taken from a study of early T cells in non-severe SARS-CoV-2 infection listed by TCRdb under 2021. With regard to the full study: Bulk RNA from unsorted whole blood was used for TCR sequencing, so alpha and beta chains could not be paired.

This was a case-control study nested in a cohort of healthcare workers in London, UK, who had nasopharyngeal swab PCR tests and blood samples taken every week. Between 23 and 31 March 2020, the week of the UK lockdown, healthcare workers were enrolled and then followed up weekly for as long as 16 weeks. Broad study findings and their caveats: Matching against VDJdb was skewed toward anti-spike CD8 responses, likely underestimated virus-specific expansions, and missed private and CD4 specificities.

Libraries were prepared through 5' RACE. Sequencing instrument: NextSeq 500. The TCR library protocol attached unique molecular identifiers to individual cDNA molecules to correct for sequencing error and PCR bias. Both TCR alpha and beta chains were sequenced, and tight co-correlation was observed between alpha and beta sequence abundances in each sample. As for the original processing: Decombinator V4 was used to annotate the V gene, J gene and CDR3 of the TCR sequences. TCRs were defined as expanded if a significant change between any two time points was detected under a Poisson model with p below 0.0001. TCR abundances were normalised to the total number of TCRs sequenced per sample and were expressed as counts per million. TRAV1-2 paired with TRAJ12, TRAJ20 or TRAJ33 defined MAIT TCRs, while TRAV10 paired with TRAJ18 defined iNKT TCRs. VDJdb, accessed 1 November 2021, was searched for CMV, EBV and SARS-CoV-2 annotated TCRs, excluding TCRs annotated for multiple antigens. TCRdb applied fastp at Q25 and MiXCR to the public reads, then kept only in-frame beta chains. All rows with the same CDR3 protein become a single entry with the most common DNA and genes. The V and J calls, along with clone size, are taken from TCRdb and not from the paper's own processing. This sample has 80,000 or so distinct CDR3 sequences in its table, and 11% to 15% of those were observed once. The ten largest clones take up about 3% of the sample.

Taken from cysteine to phenylalanine, the CDR3 has 13 residues. Just CDR3 DNA is preserved here, 39 bases in frame from base 1. V is pared back by 6 bases and J by 10 bases, with 19 bases lying between the germline termini. CDR1 and CDR2 (DFQATT, SNEGSKA) derive from the germline V gene (reference sequence). Specimen: whole blood. This TCR was sampled from an adult who was a healthcare worker with PCR-confirmed SARS-CoV-2 infection or an uninfected control (not recorded which). The sequence joins TRBV20-1 to TRBJ2-1; the D gene could be either TRBD1 or TRBD2, each agreeing at 5 bases. The CDR3 protein is CSAGTPGRFEQFF. The nucleotide sequence reads TGCAGTGCCGGGACCCCAGGACGTTTCGAGCAGTTCTTC.